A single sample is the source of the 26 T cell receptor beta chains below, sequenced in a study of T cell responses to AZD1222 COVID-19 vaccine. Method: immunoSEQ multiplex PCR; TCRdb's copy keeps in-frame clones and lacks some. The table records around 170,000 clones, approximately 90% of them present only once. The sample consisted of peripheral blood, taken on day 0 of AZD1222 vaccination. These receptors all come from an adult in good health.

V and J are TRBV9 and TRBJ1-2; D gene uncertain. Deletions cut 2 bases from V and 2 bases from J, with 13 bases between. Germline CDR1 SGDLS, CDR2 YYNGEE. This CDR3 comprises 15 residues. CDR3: CASSVDEQINYGYTF. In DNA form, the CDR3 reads TGTGCCAGCAGCGTGGATGAACAGATAAACTATGGCTACACCTTC.

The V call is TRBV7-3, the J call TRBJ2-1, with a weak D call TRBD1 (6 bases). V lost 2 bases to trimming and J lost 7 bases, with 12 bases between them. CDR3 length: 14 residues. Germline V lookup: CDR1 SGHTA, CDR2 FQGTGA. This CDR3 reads CASSLAPTGNEQFF. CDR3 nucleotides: TGTGCCAGCAGCTTAGCACCTACAGGGAATGAGCAGTTCTTC.

CDR3 bases: TGTGCCAGCAGCGTACAGGGTAAGGACACTGAAGCTTTCTTT. This encodes CASSVQGKDTEAFF. The chain employs TRBV9 and TRBJ1-1; a possible D gene is TRBD1 (5 bases). This CDR3 contains 14 residues. CDR1 and CDR2 from the germline V gene are SGDLS and YYNGEE. Trimming took 1 base from V and 3 from J, leaving 10 bases between them.

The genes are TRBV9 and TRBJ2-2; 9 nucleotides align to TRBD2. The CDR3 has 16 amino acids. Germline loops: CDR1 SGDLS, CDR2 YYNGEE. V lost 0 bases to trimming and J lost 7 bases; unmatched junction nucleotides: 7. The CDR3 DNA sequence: TGTGCCAGCAGCGTAGAGGTTAGCGGGAGCATCGGGGAGCTGTTTTTT. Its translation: CASSVEVSGSIGELFF.

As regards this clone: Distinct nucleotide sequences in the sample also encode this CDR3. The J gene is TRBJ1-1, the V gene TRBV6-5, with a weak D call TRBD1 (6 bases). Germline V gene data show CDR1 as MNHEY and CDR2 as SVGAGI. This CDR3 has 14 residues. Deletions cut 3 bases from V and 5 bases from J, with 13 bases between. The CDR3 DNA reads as TGTGCCAGCAGTTATTCTGGGGGCGCAACTGAAGCTTTCTTT. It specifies CASSYSGGATEAFF.

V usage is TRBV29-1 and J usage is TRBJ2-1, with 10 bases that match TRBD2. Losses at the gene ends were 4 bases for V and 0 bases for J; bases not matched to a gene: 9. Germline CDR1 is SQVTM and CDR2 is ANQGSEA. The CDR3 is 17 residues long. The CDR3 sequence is CSVVGSGGQSSYNEQFF. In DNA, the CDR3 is TGCAGCGTTGTGGGTAGCGGGGGGCAGAGCTCCTACAATGAGCAGTTCTTC.

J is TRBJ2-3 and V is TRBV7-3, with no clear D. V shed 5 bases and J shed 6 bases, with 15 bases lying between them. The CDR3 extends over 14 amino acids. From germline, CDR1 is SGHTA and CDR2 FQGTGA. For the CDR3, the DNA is TGTGCCAGCAGCGCCAAGGCATTGGCTGATACGCAGTATTTT. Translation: CASSAKALADTQYF.

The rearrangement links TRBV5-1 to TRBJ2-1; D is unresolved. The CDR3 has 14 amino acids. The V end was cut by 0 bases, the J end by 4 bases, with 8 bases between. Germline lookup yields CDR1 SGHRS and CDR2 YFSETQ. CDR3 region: CASSLGSGYNEQFF. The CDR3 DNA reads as TGCGCCAGCAGCTTGGGTTCCGGGTACAATGAGCAGTTCTTC.

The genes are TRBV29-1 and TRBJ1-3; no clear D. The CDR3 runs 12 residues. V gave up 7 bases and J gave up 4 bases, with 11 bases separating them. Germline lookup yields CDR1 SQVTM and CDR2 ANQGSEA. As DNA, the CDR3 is TGCAGCGCCGAGGGCACAGGAAACACCATATATTTT. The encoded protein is CSAEGTGNTIYF.

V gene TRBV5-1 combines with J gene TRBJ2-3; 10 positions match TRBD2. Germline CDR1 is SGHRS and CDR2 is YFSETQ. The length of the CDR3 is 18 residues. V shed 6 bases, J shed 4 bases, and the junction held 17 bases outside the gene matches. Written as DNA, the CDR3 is TGCGCCAGCAAAGGGGAGGTGTCTAGCGGGAGTACGGCAGATACGCAGTATTTT. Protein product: CASKGEVSSGSTADTQYF.

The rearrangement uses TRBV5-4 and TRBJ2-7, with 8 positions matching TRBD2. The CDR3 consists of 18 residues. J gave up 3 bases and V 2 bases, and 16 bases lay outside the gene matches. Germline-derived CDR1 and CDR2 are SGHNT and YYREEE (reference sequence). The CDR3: CASSFGLREGLLIYEQYF. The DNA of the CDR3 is TGTGCCAGCAGCTTTGGGCTACGGGAGGGCCTTCTTATCTACGAGCAGTACTTC.

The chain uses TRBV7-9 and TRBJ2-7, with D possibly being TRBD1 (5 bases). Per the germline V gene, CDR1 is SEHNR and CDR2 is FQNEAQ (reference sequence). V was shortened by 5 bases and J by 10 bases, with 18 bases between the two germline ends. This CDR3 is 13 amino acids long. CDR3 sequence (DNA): TGTGCCAGCAGCGGGGCGGCAGTTTCTCTTCAGTACTTC. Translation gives CASSGAAVSLQYF.

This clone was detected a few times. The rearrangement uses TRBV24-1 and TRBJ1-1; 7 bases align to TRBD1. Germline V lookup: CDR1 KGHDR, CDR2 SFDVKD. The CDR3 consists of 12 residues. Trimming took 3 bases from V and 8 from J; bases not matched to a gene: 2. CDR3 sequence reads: CATSDPGGEAFF. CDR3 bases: TGTGCCACCAGTGATCCAGGGGGGGAAGCTTTCTTT.

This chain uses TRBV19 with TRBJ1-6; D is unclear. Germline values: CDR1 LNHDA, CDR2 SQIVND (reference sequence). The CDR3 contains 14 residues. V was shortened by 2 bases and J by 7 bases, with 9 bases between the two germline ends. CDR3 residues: CASSITGQNSPLHF. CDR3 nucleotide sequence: TGTGCCAGTAGTATAACTGGGCAAAATTCACCCCTCCACTTT.

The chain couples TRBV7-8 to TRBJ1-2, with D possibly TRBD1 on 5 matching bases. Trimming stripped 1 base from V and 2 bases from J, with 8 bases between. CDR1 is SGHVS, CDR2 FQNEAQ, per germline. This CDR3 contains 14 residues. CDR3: CASSLEGRNYGYTF. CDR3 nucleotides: TGTGCCAGCAGCTTAGAGGGGCGGAACTATGGCTACACCTTC.

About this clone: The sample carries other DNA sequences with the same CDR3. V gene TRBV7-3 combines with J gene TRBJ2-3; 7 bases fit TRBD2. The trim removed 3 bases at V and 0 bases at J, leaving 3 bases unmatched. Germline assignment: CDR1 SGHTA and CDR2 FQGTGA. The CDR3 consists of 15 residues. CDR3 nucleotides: TGTGCCAGCAGCTTGTCCGGGGGGAGCACAGATACGCAGTATTTT. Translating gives CASSLSGGSTDTQYF.

In DNA, the CDR3 is TGTGCCATCAGTGAGTCCACGGGACGGCATAATTCACCCCTCCACTTT. Amino acids: CAISESTGRHNSPLHF. The gene calls are TRBV10-3 and TRBJ1-6, with a weak D call TRBD1 (5 bases). Germline V gene data show CDR1 as ENHRY and CDR2 as SYGVKD. The CDR3 is made up of 16 amino acids. Trimming removed 0 bases at V and 5 bases at J, with 11 bases between.

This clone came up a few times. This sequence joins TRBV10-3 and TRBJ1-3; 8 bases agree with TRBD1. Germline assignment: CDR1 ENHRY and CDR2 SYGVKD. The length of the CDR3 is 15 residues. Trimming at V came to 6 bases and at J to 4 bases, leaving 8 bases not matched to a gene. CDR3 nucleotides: TGTGCCATCAGGGACAGGGTCTCAGGAGGAAACACCATATATTTT. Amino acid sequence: CAIRDRVSGGNTIYF.

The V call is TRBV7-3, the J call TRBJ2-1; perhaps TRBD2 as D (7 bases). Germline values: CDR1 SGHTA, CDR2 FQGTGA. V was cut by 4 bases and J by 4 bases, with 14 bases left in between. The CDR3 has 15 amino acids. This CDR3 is CASSSKGGAYNEQFF. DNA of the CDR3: TGTGCCAGCAGCTCTAAAGGGGGGGCTTACAATGAGCAGTTCTTC.

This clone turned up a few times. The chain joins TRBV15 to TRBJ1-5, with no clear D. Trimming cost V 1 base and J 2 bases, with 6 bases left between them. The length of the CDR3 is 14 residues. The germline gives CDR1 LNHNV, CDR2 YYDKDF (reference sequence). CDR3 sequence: CATSRGPGNQPQHF. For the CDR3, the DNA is TGTGCCACCAGCAGAGGGCCAGGCAATCAGCCCCAGCATTTT.

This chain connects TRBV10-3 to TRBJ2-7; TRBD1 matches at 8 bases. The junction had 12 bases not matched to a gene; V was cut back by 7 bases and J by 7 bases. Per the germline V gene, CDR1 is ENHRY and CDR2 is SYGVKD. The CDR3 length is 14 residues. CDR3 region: CAIMGQGAPGEQYF. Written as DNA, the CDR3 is TGTGCCATCATGGGTCAGGGGGCACCGGGGGAGCAGTACTTC.

CDR3 in DNA: TGTGCCAGCAGTCGCCCGTCTCCCGGGCCCTATGGCTACACCTTC. It codes for CASSRPSPGPYGYTF. The chain uses TRBV6-2 or TRBV6-3 and TRBJ1-2, with no clear D. Germline assignment: CDR1 MNHEY and CDR2 SVGEGT. This CDR3 has 15 amino acids. Trimming stripped 5 bases from V and 4 bases from J, with 17 bases between.

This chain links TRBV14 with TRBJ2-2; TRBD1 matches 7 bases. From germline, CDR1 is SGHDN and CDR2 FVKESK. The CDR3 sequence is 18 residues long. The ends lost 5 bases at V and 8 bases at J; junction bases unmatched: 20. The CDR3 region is CASSLGSPGQTIPGELFF. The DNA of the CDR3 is TGTGCCAGCAGCTTGGGGAGCCCGGGACAGACGATACCTGGGGAGCTGTTTTTT.

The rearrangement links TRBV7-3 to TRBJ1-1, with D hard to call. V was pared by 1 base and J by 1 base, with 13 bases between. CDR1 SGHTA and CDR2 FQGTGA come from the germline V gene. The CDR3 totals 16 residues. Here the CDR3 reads CASSLKGDLRNTEAFF. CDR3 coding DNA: TGTGCCAGCAGCTTAAAGGGTGACTTAAGGAACACTGAAGCTTTCTTT. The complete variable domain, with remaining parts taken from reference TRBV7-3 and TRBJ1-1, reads GAGVSQTPSNKVTEKGKYVELRCDPISGHTALYWYRQSLGQGPEFLIYFQGTGAADDSGLPNDRFFAVRPEGSVSTLKIQRTERGDSAVYLCASSLKGDLRNTEAFFGQGTRLTVV.

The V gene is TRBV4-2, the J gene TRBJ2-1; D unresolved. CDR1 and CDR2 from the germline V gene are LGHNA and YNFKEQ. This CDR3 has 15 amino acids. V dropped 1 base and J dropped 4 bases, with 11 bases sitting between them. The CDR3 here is CASSQGSPDYNEQFF. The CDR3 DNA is TGTGCCAGCAGCCAAGGCAGTCCTGATTACAATGAGCAGTTCTTC.

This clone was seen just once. Here the CDR3 reads CASSVAGADYEQYF. In DNA, the CDR3 is TGTGCCAGCAGCGTAGCGGGGGCCGACTACGAGCAGTACTTC. J is TRBJ2-7 and V is TRBV9, with D possibly called TRBD1 or TRBD2 (6 bases each). The length of the CDR3 is 14 residues. V lost 0 bases and J 3 bases, leaving 10 bases between the germline ends. Germline assignment: CDR1 SGDLS and CDR2 YYNGEE. The variable domain in full, completed from reference TRBV9 and TRBJ2-7, reads DSGVTQTPKHLITATGQRVTLRCSPRSGDLSVYWYQQSLDQGLQFLIQYYNGEERAKGNILERFSAQQFPDLHSELNLSSLELGDSALYFCASSVAGADYEQYFGPGTRLTVT.